Listed here are 13 T cell receptor beta chains from one sample, sequenced in a study of T cells in localized non-small cell lung cancer. Only in-frame clones appear in the TCRdb table, and some are missing; sequencing was by immunoSEQ multiplex PCR. The sample consists of 2,700 or so clones, approximately 43% of them appearing once. The starting material was lung tumor tissue, obtained before any cancer treatment. These receptors were collected from a woman aged 40-75 years with stage II squamous cell lung carcinoma.

The chain has TRBV19 and TRBJ1-2; D is unresolved. CDR1 and CDR2 from the germline V gene are LNHDA and SQIVND (reference sequence). The CDR3 sequence is 12 residues long. V lost 5 bases to trimming and J lost 2 bases, with 6 bases between them. CDR3 sequence reads: CASSPNNYGYTF. CDR3 nucleotides: TGTGCCAGTAGTCCTAACAACTATGGCTACACCTTC. The full variable domain, its missing parts supplied by reference TRBV19 and TRBJ1-2, is DGGITQSPKYLFRKEGQNVTLSCEQNLNHDAMYWYRQDPGQGLRLIYYSQIVNDFQKGDIAEGYSVSREKKESFPLTVTSAQKNPTAFYLCASSPNNYGYTFGSGTRLTVV.

This clone was seen more than once but under ten times. The rearrangement uses TRBV11-3 and TRBJ1-2; TRBD1 aligns across 10 bases. The V segment lost 5 bases and the J segment 3 bases; nucleotides outside the gene matches: 9. The germline gives CDR1 SGHNT, CDR2 YENEEA. The CDR3 covers 16 residues. DNA of the CDR3: TGTGCCAGCAGCCAACAAGCCGGGACAGGGGACTATGGCTACACCTTC. Amino acids: CASSQQAGTGDYGYTF.

The chain links TRBV10-2 to TRBJ1-1; unclear D gene. Trimming removed 0 bases from V and 11 bases from J, with 13 bases in between. This CDR3 contains 13 residues. Per the germline V gene, CDR1 is WSHSY and CDR2 is SAAADI. The CDR3 DNA reads TGCGCCAGCAGTGAGTCGACTTTGAGAGGTGCTTTCTTT. Its protein product is CASSESTLRGAFF.

A few counts support this clone. The chain has TRBV25-1 and TRBJ1-6; D unclear. From germline, CDR1 is MGHDK and CDR2 SYGVNS. V dropped 5 bases and J dropped 9 bases, with 14 bases sitting between them. The CDR3 contains 14 residues. The CDR3, as DNA: TGTGCCAGCAGTCTGTCGGGGTGGGGTTCACCCCTCCACTTT. Translation: CASSLSGWGSPLHF.

This clone was recorded a few times. This rearrangement joins TRBV28 to TRBJ1-5; a possible D gene is TRBD1 (5 bases). Germline V gene sequence: CDR1 MDHEN, CDR2 SYDVKM. The CDR3 consists of 13 residues. V lost 5 bases, J lost 5 bases, and 10 bases lay in between. CDR3 sequence: CASSPMTDQPQHF. Written as DNA, the CDR3 is TGTGCCAGCAGTCCCATGACAGATCAGCCCCAGCATTTT. The variable domain in full, with the rest retrieved from reference TRBV28 and TRBJ1-5, is DVKVTQSSRYLVKRTGEKVFLECVQDMDHENMFWYRQDPGLGLRLIYFSYDVKMKEKGDIPEGYSVSREKKERFSLILESASTNQTSMYLCASSPMTDQPQHFGDGTRLSIL.

CDR3 DNA sequence: TGTGCCACAAACCCAGGGGGAAACACCATATATTTT. Protein sequence: CATNPGGNTIYF. V is TRBV19 and J is TRBJ1-3; tentative D call: TRBD1 (5 bases). The CDR3 has 12 residues. CDR1 LNHDA and CDR2 SQIVND come from the germline V gene (reference sequence). Trimming pared 10 bases from V and 4 bases from J, leaving 11 bases between.

This rearrangement joins TRBV28 to TRBJ1-6; D might be TRBD1 (6 bases). CDR1 is MDHEN and CDR2 is SYDVKM in the germline V gene. V lost 10 bases and J lost 5, with 18 bases in between. The CDR3 spans 15 residues. CDR3 DNA: TGTGCCACCGCGGGGGCTACGCTTCATAATTCACCCCTCCACTTT. Translating it yields CATAGATLHNSPLHF.

The chain uses TRBV9 and TRBJ1-6; D gene ambiguous. V lost 4 bases, J lost 7 bases, and 6 bases lay in between. Germline CDR1 reads SGDLS; CDR2 reads YYNGEE. The CDR3 covers 12 residues. The CDR3 DNA reads TGTGCCAGCAGCCTATCAAATTCACCCCTCCACTTT. Translated, it gives CASSLSNSPLHF.

The chain recombines TRBV6-8 with TRBJ1-4; TRBD1 is a possible D gene (5 bases). This CDR3 region has 15 residues. V was clipped by 6 bases and J by 3 bases, with 14 bases between them. CDR1 is MNHGY, CDR2 SAAAGT, per germline. CDR3 amino acids: CASRDTGGSNEKLFF. The DNA of the CDR3 is TGTGCCAGCAGGGATACGGGGGGGTCTAATGAAAAACTGTTTTTT.

This clone was seen once. The chain employs TRBV18 and TRBJ2-5, with 7 positions matching TRBD1. Germline CDR1 is KGHSH and CDR2 is LQKENI. J was trimmed by 4 bases and V by 6 bases; bases with no gene match: 8. This CDR3 comprises 14 residues. CDR3: CASSGKGDRETQYF. The CDR3 nucleotides read TGTGCCAGCTCGGGTAAGGGGGACAGAGAGACCCAGTACTTC.

This chain joins TRBV5-1 and TRBJ1-4, with D perhaps TRBD1 (6 bases). V lost 2 bases and J lost 8, with 13 bases in between. Germline V gives CDR1 SGHRS, CDR2 YFSETQ. The CDR3 has 14 residues. The CDR3 sequence is CASSLQGTGEKLFF. DNA of the CDR3: TGCGCCAGCAGCTTACAGGGTACAGGAGAAAAACTGTTTTTT.

By share of the sample, this clone is medium-sized. CDR3 sequence (DNA): TGTGCCAGCAGTGAGTGGCAGGGGTCTGAAGCTTTCTTT. Translating gives CASSEWQGSEAFF. The gene calls are TRBV6-8 and TRBJ1-1; tentatively, D is TRBD1 (6 bases). The CDR3 covers 13 residues. Deletions cut 5 bases from V and 6 bases from J, with 13 bases between. Germline-derived CDR1 and CDR2 are MNHGY and SAAAGT.

The chain has TRBV19 and TRBJ1-3; D is ambiguous. The CDR3 covers 13 residues. Germline lookup yields CDR1 LNHDA and CDR2 SQIVND (reference sequence). V lost 8 bases to trimming and J lost 4 bases, with 12 bases between them. This chain's CDR3 is CASRQSIGNTIYF. The CDR3 nucleotides read TGTGCCAGTCGCCAGAGTATAGGAAACACCATATATTTT. The whole variable domain, remainder taken from reference TRBV19 and TRBJ1-3, is DGGITQSPKYLFRKEGQNVTLSCEQNLNHDAMYWYRQDPGQGLRLIYYSQIVNDFQKGDIAEGYSVSREKKESFPLTVTSAQKNPTAFYLCASRQSIGNTIYFGEGSWLTVV.